These T cell receptor beta chains were read from a single sample in a study of blood T cell repertoires in COVID-19. Clones were sequenced by immunoSEQ multiplex PCR, and TCRdb holds only the in-frame ones, with some missing. The sample has about 220,000 clones; 80% to 90% are singletons. Sequenced material: peripheral blood. Receptors were obtained from a man aged 40-55 years who had recovered from COVID-19. The CDR3 runs from the conserved cysteine through the conserved F or W. A D gene is named only where the DNA matches it firmly. Clone size is given for some rows only: seen once, a few or many times, or a class if the clone is expanded.

V gene: TRBV27; clone size: NA; D gene: NA; J gene: TRBJ2-6; CDR3 DNA: TGTGCCAGCAGTTTACAAGGGGCTGGGGCCAACGTCCTGACTTTC; CDR3 protein: CASSLQGAGANVLTF
V gene: TRBV7-2; clone size: NA; D gene: TRBD1; J gene: TRBJ1-1; CDR3 DNA: TGTGCCAGCAGCTCATCCCCCGGGACAGGGGTTGGGGGCACTGAAGCTTTCTTT; CDR3 protein: CASSSSPGTGVGGTEAFF
V gene: TRBV30; clone size: NA; D gene: NA; J gene: TRBJ2-3; CDR3 DNA: TGTGCCTCAACCCAGCGGGCGAGCACAGATACGCAGTATTTT; CDR3 protein: CASTQRASTDTQYF
V gene: TRBV13; clone size: once; D gene: NA; J gene: TRBJ2-7; CDR3 DNA: TGTGCCAGCAGCTCGTCAACAGTGACCTACGAGCAGTACTTC; CDR3 protein: CASSSSTVTYEQYF
V gene: TRBV5-5; clone size: NA; D gene: NA; J gene: TRBJ1-1; CDR3 DNA: TGTGCCAGCAGCTTGGGGGGCGGCACTGAAGCTTTCTTT; CDR3 protein: CASSLGGGTEAFF
V gene: TRBV15; clone size: NA; D gene: NA; J gene: TRBJ1-6; CDR3 DNA: TGTGCCACCAGCAGAGATAGCTCCTATAATTCACCCCTCCACTTT; CDR3 protein: CATSRDSSYNSPLHF
V gene: TRBV4-1; clone size: NA; D gene: NA; J gene: TRBJ1-1; CDR3 DNA: TGCGCCAGCAGCCAAGCAGGGGCTACTGAAGCTTTCTTT; CDR3 protein: CASSQAGATEAFF
V gene: TRBV7-2; clone size: NA; D gene: TRBD1; J gene: TRBJ1-1; CDR3 DNA: TGTGCCAGCAGCTTTCGGACAGGGGCTAATGAAGCTTTCTTT; CDR3 protein: CASSFRTGANEAFF
V gene: TRBV10-2; clone size: NA; D gene: NA; J gene: TRBJ2-7; CDR3 DNA: TGCGCCACCTCCCGCGGATTCTCCTACGAGCAGTACTTC; CDR3 protein: CATSRGFSYEQYF
V gene: TRBV5-1; clone size: NA; D gene: NA; J gene: TRBJ1-5; CDR3 DNA: TGCGCCAGCAGCTTGGAAGGCGGGGGTCATATGCCCCAGCATTTT; CDR3 protein: CASSLEGGGHMPQHF
V gene: TRBV11-2; clone size: NA; D gene: NA; J gene: TRBJ2-7; CDR3 DNA: TGTGCCAGCAGCGACGGGAGTTGGGTATACGAGCAGTACTTC; CDR3 protein: CASSDGSWVYEQYF
V gene: TRBV7-8; clone size: NA; D gene: NA; J gene: TRBJ2-1; CDR3 DNA: TGTGCCAGCAGCTTAGTGGGGGCGGAAGGGGGTGAGCAGTTCTTC; CDR3 protein: CASSLVGAEGGEQFF
V gene: TRBV30; clone size: once; D gene: TRBD2; J gene: TRBJ2-1; CDR3 DNA: TGTGCCTGGAGTTATAGCGGGAGGTACCATGAGCAGTTCTTC; CDR3 protein: CAWSYSGRYHEQFF
V gene: TRBV12-5; clone size: NA; D gene: TRBD1; J gene: TRBJ1-1; CDR3 DNA: TGTGGGTGGGGGGACAGAAGGACTGAAGCTTTCTTT; CDR3 protein: CGWGDRRTEAFF
V gene: TRBV5-4; clone size: NA; D gene: TRBD1; J gene: TRBJ1-3; CDR3 DNA: TGTGCCAGCAGCCCCCGCAGGGGGCTCTCTGGAAACACCATATATTTT; CDR3 protein: CASSPRRGLSGNTIYF
V gene: TRBV4-3; clone size: NA; D gene: NA; J gene: TRBJ1-1; CDR3 DNA: TGCGCCAGCAGCCAAGACCCGCGGGACTCCACTGAAGCTTTCTTT; CDR3 protein: CASSQDPRDSTEAFF
V gene: TRBV11-2; clone size: NA; D gene: NA; J gene: TRBJ2-2; CDR3 DNA: TGTGCCAGCAGCTTAGTCGGGAACACCGGGGAGCTGTTTTTT; CDR3 protein: CASSLVGNTGELFF
V gene: TRBV10-3; clone size: NA; D gene: NA; J gene: TRBJ2-1; CDR3 DNA: TGTGCCATCAGTGAGTTCAGTGCTGAGCAGTTCTTC; CDR3 protein: CAISEFSAEQFF
V gene: TRBV11-2; clone size: NA; D gene: TRBD1; J gene: TRBJ1-2; CDR3 DNA: TGTGCCAGCAGCTTTGGTAGTCGAAACCGGGACAGGACCTATGGCTACACCTTC; CDR3 protein: CASSFGSRNRDRTYGYTF
V gene: TRBV7-8; clone size: once; D gene: NA; J gene: TRBJ2-7; CDR3 DNA: TGTGCCAGCAGCTTAACTTCGCCGGACAGTGAGACCTACGAGCAGTACTTC; CDR3 protein: CASSLTSPDSETYEQYF
V gene: TRBV10-3; clone size: NA; D gene: NA; J gene: TRBJ2-1; CDR3 DNA: TGTGCCATCAGACGCCGGGTTAGACTAGCTCCAGGAAAAGGGGGGCCTACGGATGAGCAGTTCTTC; CDR3 protein: CAIRRRVRLAPGKGGPTDEQFF
V gene: TRBV11-2; clone size: NA; D gene: NA; J gene: TRBJ1-3; CDR3 DNA: TGTGCCAGCAGTTATACAGGGCACTCTGGAAACACCATATATTTT; CDR3 protein: CASSYTGHSGNTIYF
V gene: TRBV18; clone size: once; D gene: TRBD1; J gene: TRBJ2-5; CDR3 DNA: TGTGCCAGCTCACCACCACAGGGGGCTAGAGGAGAGACCCAGTACTTC; CDR3 protein: CASSPPQGARGETQYF
V gene: TRBV5-5; clone size: NA; D gene: TRBD2; J gene: TRBJ2-2; CDR3 DNA: TGTGCCAGCAGCTTGACAGCGGGAGTAATTACCGGGGAGCTGTTTTTT; CDR3 protein: CASSLTAGVITGELFF
V gene: TRBV7-2; clone size: NA; D gene: NA; J gene: TRBJ2-1; CDR3 DNA: TGTGCCAGCAGCTCGCCTAGCTTGCATGAGCAGTTCTTC; CDR3 protein: CASSSPSLHEQFF
V gene: TRBV5-4; clone size: NA; D gene: TRBD2; J gene: TRBJ2-2; CDR3 DNA: TGTGCCAGCAGCCCGGGACTAGCGGTGAACACCGGGGAGCTGTTTTTT; CDR3 protein: CASSPGLAVNTGELFF
V gene: TRBV11-3; clone size: NA; D gene: TRBD2; J gene: TRBJ2-7; CDR3 DNA: TGTGCCAGCAGCCCGGGACTAGCGGGAGTGCACGAGCAGTACTTC; CDR3 protein: CASSPGLAGVHEQYF
V gene: TRBV10-3; clone size: few; D gene: NA; J gene: TRBJ1-1; CDR3 DNA: TGTGCCATCAGCTTAATAAACTCGGCTTTCTTT; CDR3 protein: CAISLINSAFF
V gene: TRBV6-6; clone size: NA; D gene: NA; J gene: TRBJ2-2; CDR3 DNA: TGTGCCAGCAGTTACAGGGGTCTTGTTACGGAGCTGTTTTTT; CDR3 protein: CASSYRGLVTELFF
V gene: TRBV11-2; clone size: NA; D gene: NA; J gene: TRBJ1-1; CDR3 DNA: TGTGCCAGCCGGGGGTCCATCACTGAAGCTTTCTTT; CDR3 protein: CASRGSITEAFF
V gene: TRBV13; clone size: NA; D gene: TRBD2; J gene: TRBJ2-5; CDR3 DNA: TGTGCCAGCAGCTTAGAGGAGTGGAGTCTAGCGGGACGAGAGACCCAGTACTTC; CDR3 protein: CASSLEEWSLAGRETQYF
V gene: TRBV10-3; clone size: NA; D gene: TRBD2; J gene: TRBJ2-7; CDR3 DNA: TGTGCCATCAGTCAGCGGGGGGTCTCCTACGAGCAGTACTTC; CDR3 protein: CAISQRGVSYEQYF
V gene: TRBV7-2; clone size: few; D gene: NA; J gene: TRBJ2-7; CDR3 DNA: TGTGCCAGCAGCTTTTCCCACGGCTACGAGCAGTACTTC; CDR3 protein: CASSFSHGYEQYF
V gene: TRBV4-3; clone size: few; D gene: NA; J gene: TRBJ2-1; CDR3 DNA: TGCGCCAGCAGCCAAGACGGTGGGGCAGGGGCGGGCGATGAGCAGTTCTTC; CDR3 protein: CASSQDGGAGAGDEQFF
V gene: TRBV7-2; clone size: NA; D gene: NA; J gene: TRBJ2-5; CDR3 DNA: TGTGCCAGCAGCTTAGGGCCACAAGAGACCCAGTACTTC; CDR3 protein: CASSLGPQETQYF
V gene: TRBV7-8; clone size: NA; D gene: NA; J gene: TRBJ2-7; CDR3 DNA: TGTGCCAGCAGCTGGGGGCGGGCCTCCTACGAGCAGTACTTC; CDR3 protein: CASSWGRASYEQYF
V gene: TRBV21-1; clone size: NA; D gene: NA; J gene: TRBJ1-2; CDR3 DNA: TGTGCCAGTCCCGACAGGGGTGGCTATGGCTACACCTTC; CDR3 protein: CASPDRGGYGYTF
V gene: TRBV7-2; clone size: NA; D gene: NA; J gene: TRBJ2-7; CDR3 DNA: TGTGCCAGCAGCTCTACCTACGAGCAGTACTTC; CDR3 protein: CASSSTYEQYF
V gene: TRBV6-5; clone size: NA; D gene: TRBD1; J gene: TRBJ1-5; CDR3 DNA: TGTGCCAGCACCACATCCGGACAGGGAAATCAGCCCCAGCATTTT; CDR3 protein: CASTTSGQGNQPQHF
V gene: TRBV4-1; clone size: once; D gene: TRBD2; J gene: TRBJ2-1; CDR3 DNA: TGCGCCAGCAGCCAAGTAGTCGGTCGCACTAGCGGGATGGTGGATGAGCAGTTCTTC; CDR3 protein: CASSQVVGRTSGMVDEQFF
V gene: TRBV19; clone size: NA; D gene: TRBD2; J gene: TRBJ2-3; CDR3 DNA: TGTGCCAGTAGTATTGGACTAGCGGGAGCAGATACGCAGTATTTT; CDR3 protein: CASSIGLAGADTQYF
V gene: TRBV11-3; clone size: NA; D gene: NA; J gene: TRBJ1-6; CDR3 DNA: TGTGCCAGCAGCTTCTCCGGACGGGGGAATTCACCCCTCCACTTT; CDR3 protein: CASSFSGRGNSPLHF